Below are 31 T cell receptor beta chains sequenced from a single sample in a study of response to subunit inactivated influenza vaccine. TCRdb re-analysed the RT-PCR reads in MiXCR, keeping a single row per CDR3 protein. The table shows fewer than 250,000 distinct CDR3 sequences, with around 14% occurring only once. The specimen comprised CD8+ T cells sorted from PBMCs, sampled 5 days after vaccination. The source is a man aged 45 to 65 who received an inactivated influenza vaccine.

V and J are TRBV4-1 and TRBJ2-7; TRBD1 aligns across 9 bases. CDR3 length equals 14 residues. V shed 4 bases and J 4 bases; nucleotides not matched to a gene: 5. Germline CDR1 reads MGHRA; CDR2 reads YSYEKL. The CDR3 reads CASSPRDRVYEQYF. The CDR3 nucleotides read TGCGCCAGCAGCCCGCGGGACAGGGTTTACGAGCAGTACTTC.

The chain carries TRBV28 and TRBJ2-3, with 7 bases matching TRBD2. V was clipped by 6 bases and J by 5 bases; unmatched bases: 11. CDR1 is MDHEN and CDR2 is SYDVKM in the germline V gene. This CDR3 contains 15 residues. CDR3 nucleotide sequence: TGTGCCAGCAGCCAAACAGTGGCGGGAGAAGATACGCAGTATTTT. This gives the protein CASSQTVAGEDTQYF.

This clonotype was picked up a small number of times. The rearrangement joins TRBV25-1 to TRBJ2-1; D may be TRBD2 (5 bases). With 10 bases removed from V and 0 bases from J, the gap between germline ends came to 10 bases. This CDR3 contains 13 residues. The V gene's germline CDR1 is MGHDK and CDR2 SYGVNS. The CDR3 protein is CATERSSYNEQFF. For the CDR3, the DNA is TGTGCCACCGAGCGGAGCTCCTACAATGAGCAGTTCTTC.

The CDR3 DNA follows: TGTGCCAGCAGCCAAGAACGCGGAGCGGGGGGGAATGAGCAGTTCTTC. This codes for CASSQERGAGGNEQFF. This sequence joins TRBV4-2 and TRBJ2-1; 10 positions match TRBD2. This CDR3 has 16 residues. Per the germline V gene, CDR1 is LGHNA and CDR2 is YNFKEQ. The V and J ends lost 0 bases and 7 bases, in that order; junction bases with no gene match: 6.

This clonotype is termed medium-sized. The V gene is TRBV29-1, the J gene TRBJ2-3; TRBD2 matches at 9 bases. This CDR3 contains 16 residues. The germline gives CDR1 SQVTM, CDR2 ANQGSEA. V shed 0 bases and J 4 bases; nucleotides not matched to a gene: 8. As DNA, the CDR3 is TGCAGCGTTGAAGACCAAGCGGGGGGTTTGGCAGATACGCAGTATTTT. The encoded protein is CSVEDQAGGLADTQYF.

This clonotype was detected a few times. The chain carries TRBV7-2 and TRBJ1-6; D is unclear. CDR1 is SGHTA and CDR2 is FQGNSA in the germline V gene. V lost 1 base and J lost 4, with 2 bases in between. The CDR3 loop spans 13 amino acids. CDR3 region: CASSLGYNSPLHF. In DNA form, the CDR3 reads TGTGCCAGCAGCTTAGGGTATAATTCACCCCTCCACTTT.

This clonotype was detected a few times. The chain recombines TRBV24-1 with TRBJ2-3; D remains unclear. The V end was cut by 3 bases, the J end by 2 bases, with 5 bases between. Germline CDR1 reads KGHDR; CDR2 reads SFDVKD. CDR3 length: 13 amino acids. The CDR3 sequence is CATSDPATDTQYF. The CDR3 coding sequence is TGTGCCACCAGTGATCCCGCCACAGATACGCAGTATTTT.

This clonotype has at least ten counts. V gene TRBV20-1 combines with J gene TRBJ2-7; 8 nucleotides line up with TRBD2. From germline, CDR1 is DFQATT and CDR2 SNEGSKA (reference sequence). This CDR3 spans 13 amino acids. The junction had 4 bases not matched to a gene; V was cut back by 2 bases and J by 4 bases. CDR3 protein: CSARRSGGYEQYF. Here the CDR3 DNA reads TGCAGTGCTAGAAGGTCGGGGGGGTACGAGCAGTACTTC.

The V and J genes are TRBV29-1 and TRBJ1-5, with 7 bases identical to TRBD1. CDR1 is SQVTM, CDR2 ANQGSEA, per germline. The CDR3 runs 14 residues. The DNA for the CDR3 is TGCAGAACTTCAACAGGGGAGGTGATTCAGCCCCAGCATTTT. Amino acid sequence: CRTSTGEVIQPQHF.

V gene TRBV28 combines with J gene TRBJ2-3; 9 positions agree with TRBD2. V lost 7 bases, J lost 3 bases, and 5 bases stayed unmatched. The CDR3 runs to 14 residues. Germline V lookup: CDR1 MDHEN, CDR2 SYDVKM. CDR3 loop: CASKGGRATDTQYF. CDR3 nucleotides: TGTGCCAGCAAAGGCGGGAGGGCAACAGATACGCAGTATTTT.

This clonotype has just a few counts. The chain recombines TRBV20-1 with TRBJ2-1; 12 bases line up with TRBD2. The CDR3 totals 15 residues. Germline V gene lookup returns CDR1 DFQATT and CDR2 SNEGSKA (reference sequence). After removal of 0 bases from V and 8 bases from J, the junction contained 5 bases not matched to a gene. CDR3 sequence reads: CSARDLLAGGHEQFF. CDR3 in DNA: TGCAGTGCTAGAGACTTACTAGCGGGAGGCCATGAGCAGTTCTTC.

V and J are TRBV10-1 and TRBJ2-3; TRBD1 aligns across 11 bases. This CDR3 contains 16 residues. Germline trimming cut 6 bases from V and 3 bases from J; bases unmatched to any gene: 8. Germline CDR1 WNHNN, CDR2 SYGVQD (reference sequence). The CDR3, as DNA: TGCGCCAGCAGCCCGGACAGGGGGCTTTTGACAGATACGCAGTATTTT. Translated: CASSPDRGLLTDTQYF.

This sequence joins TRBV7-9 and TRBJ2-2; D may be TRBD1 or TRBD2 (6 bases each). CDR3 size: 11 residues. V gave up 11 bases and J gave up 6 bases, with 10 bases separating them. Germline V gene lookup returns CDR1 SEHNR and CDR2 FQNEAQ (reference sequence). As DNA, the CDR3 is TGTGCCTCGGGGGCCCCCGGGGAGCTGTTTTTT. It is translated as CASGAPGELFF.

This clonotype was detected a few times. The CDR3 here is CASSYEGVNTEAFF. The DNA for the CDR3 is TGTGCCAGCAGTTACGAGGGGGTGAACACTGAAGCTTTCTTT. The V and J genes are TRBV6-5 and TRBJ1-1; possible D gene TRBD1, 6 bases. V gave up 2 bases and J gave up 0 bases, with 7 bases separating them. The CDR3 has 14 residues. Germline V gene lookup returns CDR1 MNHEY and CDR2 SVGAGI.

Notes on this clonotype: An end of the junction differs from the germline gene, which may be a read error. This chain uses TRBV12-3 or TRBV12-4 with TRBJ2-7, with D perhaps matching TRBD1 or TRBD2 (6 bases each). The CDR3 is 11 residues long. CDR3: CASSLAGQPFF. CDR3 nucleotides: TGTGCCAGCAGTTTGGCGGGACAACCCTTCTTC.

The chain has TRBV27 and TRBJ1-1; D is uncertain. CDR1 and CDR2 from the germline V gene are MNHEY and SMNVEV (reference sequence). V was clipped by 6 bases and J by 0 bases, with 11 bases between them. CDR3 length equals 14 residues. CDR3 in DNA: TGTGCCAGCAGCTCTGACACTATGAACACTGAAGCTTTCTTT. It translates to CASSSDTMNTEAFF.

The V call is TRBV5-1, the J call TRBJ2-7; D could derive from TRBD1 or TRBD2 (5 bases each). Germline CDR1 reads SGHRS; CDR2 reads YFSETQ. The germline V and J ends were trimmed by 9 bases and 2 bases, with 21 bases remaining between them. This CDR3 comprises 15 residues. The CDR3, as DNA: TGCGCCACCTCCCTTACGGGGCAGGGTACCTACGAGCAGTACTTC. Translating gives CATSLTGQGTYEQYF. Full variable domain (missing parts from reference TRBV5-1 and TRBJ2-7): KAGVTQTPRYLIKTRGQQVTLSCSPISGHRSVSWYQQTPGQGLQFLFEYFSETQRNKGNFPGRFSGRQFSNSRSEMNVSTLELGDSALYLCATSLTGQGTYEQYFGPGTRLTVT.

This rearrangement joins TRBV6-2 or TRBV6-3 to TRBJ2-1; the match to TRBD2 covers 11 bases. The CDR3 has 14 residues. After removal of 8 bases from V and 3 bases from J, the junction contained 3 bases not matched to a gene. The V gene's germline CDR1 is MNHEY and CDR2 SVGEGT. For the CDR3, the DNA is TGTGCCAGCGGGCTAGCGGGGGGCTACAATGAGCAGTTCTTC. Protein product: CASGLAGGYNEQFF.

In this sample, this clonotype turned up a few times. The V call is TRBV4-2, the J call TRBJ2-1; the match to TRBD2 covers 14 bases. Germline lookup yields CDR1 LGHNA and CDR2 YNFKEQ. This CDR3 has 20 amino acids. Losses at the gene ends were 0 bases for V and 2 bases for J; bases not matched to a gene: 9. CDR3 DNA: TGTGCCAGCAGCCAAGATTGGGTGGGACTAGCGGGAGAGGCCTACAATGAGCAGTTCTTC. Amino acids: CASSQDWVGLAGEAYNEQFF.

The V gene is TRBV5-6, the J gene TRBJ2-1; either TRBD1 or TRBD2 may supply D (5 bases each). Trimming shortened V by 4 bases and J by 8 bases, and 25 bases separated the two germline ends. The CDR3 extends over 17 amino acids. Germline CDR1 is SGHDT and CDR2 is YYEEEE. DNA for the CDR3: TGTGCCAGCAGCCCCCTCCATCCCCGGGGCCGTAGGGATGAGCAGTTCTTC. Its protein product is CASSPLHPRGRRDEQFF.

This clonotype has just a few counts. This chain joins TRBV11-2 and TRBJ1-4; D possibly corresponds to TRBD1 (6 bases). Germline CDR1 is SGHAT and CDR2 is FQNNGV. V lost 1 base to trimming and J lost 7 bases, with 16 bases between them. CDR3 length equals 16 residues. DNA for the CDR3: TGTGCCAGCAGCTTAGGGCCACAGGGTTGGGGTGAAAAACTGTTTTTT. Protein: CASSLGPQGWGEKLFF.

This clonotype was observed many times. The genes are TRBV7-9 and TRBJ2-7; tentative D call: TRBD1 (6 bases). Germline V CDR1 and CDR2: SEHNR, FQNEAQ (reference sequence). The V gene lost 1 base and the J gene lost 7 bases, with 14 bases spanning the gap. CDR3 length: 14 residues. The CDR3 nucleotides are TGTGCCAGCAGCTTAGTAGGCCCAGGGGAAGAGCAGTACTTC. Protein product: CASSLVGPGEEQYF.

The chain employs TRBV7-9 and TRBJ2-7; weak D call: TRBD2 (7 bases). The germline V gene has CDR1 SEHNR and CDR2 FQNEAQ (reference sequence). This CDR3 is 16 amino acids long. V was shortened by 4 bases and J by 2 bases, with 18 bases between the two germline ends. The CDR3 region has the DNA TGTGCCAGCAGCTCTGGGCCTGGGGGGGGCCCCTACGAGCAGTACTTC. Translating gives CASSSGPGGGPYEQYF. Based on the CDR3 plus reference TRBV7-9 and TRBJ2-7, the full variable domain is DTGVSQNPRHKITKRGQNVTFRCDPISEHNRLYWYRQTLGQGPEFLTYFQNEAQLEKSRLLSDRFSAERPKGSFSTLEIQRTEQGDSAMYLCASSSGPGGGPYEQYFGPGTRLTVT.

This clonotype has a handful of counts. The J gene is TRBJ2-7, the V gene TRBV11-2; TRBD1 matches 7 bases. The CDR3 covers 14 residues. The J segment lost 4 bases and the V segment lost 1 base, leaving 4 bases of the junction unmatched. Per the germline V gene, CDR1 is SGHAT and CDR2 is FQNNGV. The CDR3 spells CASSLGQGMYEQYF. CDR3 nucleotides: TGTGCCAGCAGCTTAGGACAGGGAATGTACGAGCAGTACTTC. Using reference TRBV11-2 and TRBJ2-7 for the parts outside the CDR3, the full variable domain is EAGVAQSPRYKIIEKRQSVAFWCNPISGHATLYWYQQILGQGPKLLIQFQNNGVVDDSQLPKDRFSAERLKGVDSTLKIQPAKLEDSAVYLCASSLGQGMYEQYFGPGTRLTVT.

The CDR3 DNA sequence: TGTGCCAGCAGTTACTCGGGGGTCGAGCAGTACTTC. Amino acids: CASSYSGVEQYF. This chain connects TRBV6-2 or TRBV6-3 to TRBJ2-7; D may match TRBD1 or TRBD2 (5 bases each). Germline assignment: CDR1 MNHEY and CDR2 SVGEGT. Trimming shortened V by 0 bases and J by 6 bases, and 6 bases separated the two germline ends. The CDR3 runs 12 residues.

This clonotype was detected many times. The chain recombines TRBV12-3 or TRBV12-4 with TRBJ2-7; D is possibly TRBD2 (7 bases). V dropped 6 bases and J dropped 2 bases, with 14 bases sitting between them. There are 14 residues in the CDR3. CDR3 nucleotides: TGTGCCAGCAGAGAAAGGGGGGGAACCTACGAGCAGTACTTC. It encodes CASRERGGTYEQYF.

This clonotype was observed at least ten times. The chain joins TRBV9 to TRBJ2-7, with D hard to call. The CDR3 runs 14 residues. The V and J ends lost 0 bases and 3 bases respectively, with 10 bases between them. The germline V gene encodes CDR1 SGDLS and CDR2 YYNGEE. The CDR3 reads CASSVAETGYEQYF. The CDR3 DNA is TGTGCCAGCAGCGTAGCTGAGACTGGCTACGAGCAGTACTTC.

The gene calls are TRBV10-3 and TRBJ2-7; TRBD1 aligns across 9 bases. The germline gives CDR1 ENHRY, CDR2 SYGVKD. The CDR3 contains 15 residues. V shed 4 bases and J 3 bases; nucleotides not matched to a gene: 7. The CDR3 nucleotides are TGTGCCATCAGTGGGGCCGGGACAGGGATCTACGAGCAGTACTTC. Protein sequence: CAISGAGTGIYEQYF.

This clonotype appeared a few times. The chain couples TRBV4-2 to TRBJ2-6; D is unclear. The CDR3 runs to 16 residues. Per germline, CDR1 LGHNA and CDR2 YNFKEQ. The V end was cut by 1 base, the J end by 0 bases, with 7 bases between. The CDR3 spells CASSQVGFSGANVLTF. The CDR3 region has the DNA TGTGCCAGCAGCCAAGTTGGATTCTCTGGGGCCAACGTCCTGACTTTC.

V usage is TRBV13 and J usage is TRBJ2-7, with 9 bases matching TRBD1. The junction had 7 bases not matched to a gene; V was cut back by 3 bases and J by 7 bases. The CDR3 loop spans 14 amino acids. Germline V gene data show CDR1 as PRHDT and CDR2 as FYEKMQ (reference sequence). The CDR3 nucleotides are TGTGCCAGCAGCTTGAACAGGGGGCCAGGGGAGCAGTACTTC. Its protein is CASSLNRGPGEQYF. Complete variable domain (other parts from reference TRBV13 and TRBJ2-7): AAGVIQSPRHLIKEKRETATLKCYPIPRHDTVYWYQQGPGQDPQFLISFYEKMQSDKGSIPDRFSAQQFSDYHSELNMSSLELGDSALYFCASSLNRGPGEQYFGPGTRLTVT.

In its sample, this clonotype was seen a few times. The chain recombines TRBV11-2 with TRBJ2-7; D gene ambiguous. Germline V gene lookup returns CDR1 SGHAT and CDR2 FQNNGV. The ends were cut back, 1 base at V and 0 bases at J, with 7 bases in the middle. The length of the CDR3 is 14 residues. The CDR3 spells CASSLVGNSYEQYF. The CDR3 coding sequence is TGTGCCAGCAGCTTAGTTGGGAACTCCTACGAGCAGTACTTC.